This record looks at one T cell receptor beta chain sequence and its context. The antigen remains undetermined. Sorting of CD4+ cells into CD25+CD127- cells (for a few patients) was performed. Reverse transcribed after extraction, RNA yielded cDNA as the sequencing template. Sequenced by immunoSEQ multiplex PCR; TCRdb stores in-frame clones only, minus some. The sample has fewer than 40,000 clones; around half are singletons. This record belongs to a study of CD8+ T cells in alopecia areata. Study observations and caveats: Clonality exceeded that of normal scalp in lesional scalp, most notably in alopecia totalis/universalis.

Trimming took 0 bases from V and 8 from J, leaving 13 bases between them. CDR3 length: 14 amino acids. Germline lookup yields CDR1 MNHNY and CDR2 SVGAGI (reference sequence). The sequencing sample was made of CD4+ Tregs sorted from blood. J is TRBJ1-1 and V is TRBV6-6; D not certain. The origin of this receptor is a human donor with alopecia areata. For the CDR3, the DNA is TGTGCCAGCAGTTACTCTCCCGACTGGATGGAAGCTTTCTTT. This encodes CASSYSPDWMEAFF.